This T cell receptor beta chain was observed in a study of blood T cell repertoires in COVID-19. In the original workflow: Counts of nucleated cells, estimated from reference gene primer amplification, were obtained. This table comes from immunoSEQ multiplex PCR, and its TCRdb copy is limited to in-frame clones, with some not included. V, J and clone size reflect that table, while D and trimming were determined from the DNA. Of approximately 300,000 clones detected, 70% to 90% appear once; the ten largest clones hold about 6.8%. The CDR3 is 14 amino acids. V lost 0 bases to trimming and J lost 4 bases, with 9 bases between them. From germline, CDR1 is MNHEY and CDR2 SVGAGI.

Sequencing was carried out using peripheral blood. The TCR originated in a man between 18 and 35 years old who had recovered from COVID-19. The V and J genes are TRBV6-5 and TRBJ1-1; D gene ambiguous. CDR3 in amino acids: CASSYSRYTTEAFF. The CDR3 DNA follows: TGTGCCAGCAGTTACTCGAGGTATACCACTGAAGCTTTCTTT.